Described below is a single T cell receptor beta chain sequence and its context. V shed 7 bases and J 0 bases; nucleotides not matched to a gene: 11. Germline V gene lookup returns CDR1 SGHRS and CDR2 YFSETQ. This CDR3 spans 16 amino acids. The data derive from a study of cytomegalovirus exposure and HLA in healthy donors. The primer mix had 60 Vbeta and 13 Jbeta primers. Sequencing was performed with immunoSEQ multiplex PCR; in TCRdb, only in-frame clones are kept and a portion is missing. The data hold 150,000 to 200,000 clones, with around 86% observed a single time. This chain links TRBV5-1 with TRBJ2-3; 7 nucleotides align to TRBD2. This sequence originates from a girl aged 2 to 9 in good health and CMV-seropositive. The specimen sequenced was PBMCs. In DNA form, the CDR3 reads TGCGCCAGCGGGGGGGGGTCCGACTCTAGCACAGATACGCAGTATTTT. As protein: CASGGGSDSSTDTQYF.